Shown below are 21 T cell receptor beta chains from a single sample sequenced in a study of blood T cell repertoires in COVID-19 (dated by TCRdb to about 2020). Library preparation employed the immunoSEQ multiplex PCR assay. Drawn from immuneACCESS, this table holds only the in-frame rearrangements with V and J called that TCRdb kept. Clones are partly lost; checked studies trace under half to an unresolved V gene and leave the rest unexplained. This sample comprises over 250,000 clones, roughly 90% of them detected only once. Approximately 3.8% of the sample belongs to the ten largest clones. Sequences were obtained from peripheral blood. These receptors originate from a man in his 60s who had recovered from COVID-19.

V usage is TRBV3-1 (or the pseudogene TRBV3-2) and J usage is TRBJ1-2; the D gene is possibly TRBD1 (5 bases). V lost 2 bases and J lost 0, with 13 bases in between. Germline lookup yields CDR1 LGHDT and CDR2 YNNKEL (reference sequence). This CDR3 contains 16 residues. CDR3 bases: TGTGCCAGCAGCCAAACTGGCGGGGGAACTAACTATGGCTACACCTTC. It is translated as CASSQTGGGTNYGYTF.

The rearrangement joins TRBV5-6 to TRBJ1-1; a possible D gene is TRBD1 (6 bases). There are 13 residues in the CDR3. Trimming shortened V by 3 bases and J by 8 bases, and 14 bases separated the two germline ends. CDR1 and CDR2 from the germline V gene are SGHDT and YYEEEE. CDR3 residues: CASSWFGQREAFF. The CDR3 coding sequence is TGTGCCAGCAGCTGGTTCGGACAGAGGGAAGCTTTCTTT.

This clone has only one observation. The rearrangement uses TRBV11-2 and TRBJ1-3; D possibly corresponds to TRBD1 (5 bases). This CDR3 is built from 16 residues. Germline loops: CDR1 SGHAT, CDR2 FQNNGV. Deletions cut 1 base from V and 4 bases from J, with 14 bases between. The DNA for the CDR3 is TGTGCCAGCAGCTTAGTAGCCAGGGTCTCAGGAAACACCATATATTTT. It codes for CASSLVARVSGNTIYF.

This clone was recorded only once. The chain employs TRBV19 and TRBJ2-7; 7 nucleotides match TRBD1. The germline CDR1 and CDR2 sequences are LNHDA and SQIVND (reference sequence). The length of the CDR3 is 13 residues. The V segment lost 5 bases and the J segment 1 base; nucleotides outside the gene matches: 2. CDR3 loop: CASSQGQSYEQYF. CDR3 in DNA: TGTGCCAGTAGTCAGGGACAGTCCTACGAGCAGTACTTC.

The chain is built from TRBV5-1 and TRBJ2-3, with 12 bases that match TRBD2. CDR1 is SGHRS, CDR2 YFSETQ, per germline. CDR3 length equals 15 residues. With V trimmed by 4 bases and J by 6 bases, 6 bases remained unmatched. The CDR3 sequence: CASSQTSGGRDTQYF. DNA for the CDR3: TGCGCCAGCAGCCAGACTAGCGGGGGACGGGATACGCAGTATTTT.

This clone was counted a single time. The chain has TRBV30 and TRBJ1-4; 9 bases are shared with TRBD1. Trimming took 2 bases from V and 6 from J; bases not matched to a gene: 10. Germline V gene data show CDR1 as GTSNPN and CDR2 as SVGIG (reference sequence). The CDR3 length is 16 residues. The CDR3 region is CAWSKSRTGADEKLFF. CDR3 bases: TGTGCCTGGAGTAAATCCCGGACAGGGGCGGATGAAAAACTGTTTTTT.

The chain's CDR3 is CASSLDPQGDIQYF. The CDR3, as DNA: TGTGCCAGCAGCTTAGATCCCCAGGGGGACATTCAGTACTTC. The V and J genes are TRBV7-9 and TRBJ2-4; 7 nucleotides line up with TRBD1. CDR1 is SEHNR, CDR2 FQNEAQ, per germline (reference sequence). The J segment lost 8 bases and the V segment lost 1 base, leaving 5 bases of the junction unmatched. The CDR3 covers 14 residues. Based on the CDR3 plus reference TRBV7-9 and TRBJ2-4, the full variable domain is DTGVSQNPRHKITKRGQNVTFRCDPISEHNRLYWYRQTLGQGPEFLTYFQNEAQLEKSRLLSDRFSAERPKGSFSTLEIQRTEQGDSAMYLCASSLDPQGDIQYFGAGTRLSVL.

This chain links TRBV4-1 with TRBJ2-7; 10 nucleotides line up with TRBD2. Germline V gene lookup returns CDR1 MGHRA and CDR2 YSYEKL. The V and J ends lost 0 bases and 0 bases, in that order; junction bases with no gene match: 8. CDR3 length equals 18 residues. The CDR3 DNA is TGCGCCAGCAGCCAAGATCCTTTTACTAGCGGGGACTCCTACGAGCAGTACTTC. Translated, it gives CASSQDPFTSGDSYEQYF.

Only one count was recorded for this clone. The J gene is TRBJ2-3, the V gene TRBV9; TRBD2 matches 10 bases. V was clipped by 3 bases and J by 8 bases; unmatched bases: 12. The germline V gene has CDR1 SGDLS and CDR2 YYNGEE. The CDR3 runs to 16 residues. CDR3: CASSGSSGGTWGTQYF. The CDR3 bases are TGTGCCAGCAGCGGATCTAGCGGGGGTACCTGGGGTACGCAGTATTTT.

The chain links TRBV7-8 to TRBJ2-5; D not resolved. Germline V CDR1 and CDR2: SGHVS, FQNEAQ. This CDR3 region has 12 residues. V was trimmed by 5 bases and J by 5 bases, leaving 9 bases between them. The CDR3 DNA sequence: TGTGCCAGCAGCCCGAGTCGTGAGACCCAGTACTTC. This gives the protein CASSPSRETQYF.

The count of this clone is one. The CDR3 DNA is TGTGCCAGCAGCTCCACGGGGGGGGCCACTGAAGCTTTCTTT. Its protein product is CASSSTGGATEAFF. The chain couples TRBV7-2 to TRBJ1-1; D might be TRBD1 (6 bases). The V gene lost 4 bases and the J gene lost 4 bases, with 13 bases spanning the gap. Germline V CDR1 and CDR2: SGHTA, FQGNSA. This CDR3 is built from 14 residues.

The chain employs TRBV19 and TRBJ2-7; perhaps TRBD1 as D (6 bases). Trimming removed 5 bases from V and 2 bases from J, with 13 bases in between. This CDR3 has 14 amino acids. Germline CDR1 and CDR2: LNHDA and SQIVND (reference sequence). CDR3: CASSSNRDPYEQYF. In nucleotides, the CDR3 is TGTGCCAGTAGTTCTAACAGGGACCCCTACGAGCAGTACTTC.

The chain uses TRBV30 and TRBJ2-5, with a weak D call TRBD1 (6 bases). The CDR3 covers 13 residues. With 5 bases removed from V and 0 bases from J, the gap between germline ends came to 10 bases. The V gene's germline CDR1 is GTSNPN and CDR2 SVGIG (reference sequence). The CDR3 DNA is TGTGCCTGGGAAAGGGGGTACCAAGAGACCCAGTACTTC. Its translation is CAWERGYQETQYF.

The rearrangement links TRBV14 to TRBJ2-7; 7 positions agree with TRBD1. With V trimmed by 4 bases and J by 0 bases, 6 bases remained unmatched. CDR3 length equals 15 residues. Germline-derived CDR1 and CDR2 are SGHDN and FVKESK. CDR3 loop: CASSPVQGNSYEQYF. In DNA, the CDR3 is TGTGCCAGCAGCCCCGTACAGGGGAACTCCTACGAGCAGTACTTC.

This clone was counted a single time. The chain couples TRBV19 to TRBJ2-2, with a weak D call TRBD1 (5 bases). Trimming pared 1 base from V and 4 bases from J, leaving 19 bases between. The CDR3 has 18 residues. CDR1 is LNHDA, CDR2 SQIVND, per germline (reference sequence). The DNA for the CDR3 is TGTGCCAGTAGTATAGGAACCATAACAGGAACCCGCACCGGGGAGCTGTTTTTT. It encodes CASSIGTITGTRTGELFF.

The gene calls are TRBV12-3 or TRBV12-4 and TRBJ2-3, with a tentative D call TRBD2 (7 bases). V lost 7 bases to trimming and J lost 6 bases, with 14 bases between them. This CDR3 has 13 residues. CDR3 sequence reads: CASKTGGIDTQYF. CDR3 sequence (DNA): TGTGCCAGCAAGACGGGGGGCATCGATACGCAGTATTTT.

DNA of the CDR3: TGTGCCAGCAGCTTAGAGGGGCTAAACTATGGCTACACCTTC. This codes for CASSLEGLNYGYTF. The gene calls are TRBV7-2 and TRBJ1-2; D is possibly TRBD1 (5 bases). Germline lookup yields CDR1 SGHTA and CDR2 FQGNSA. CDR3 length: 14 amino acids. V shed 1 base and J shed 2 bases, with 8 bases lying between them.

The chain joins TRBV2 to TRBJ2-7; TRBD1 is a possible D gene (6 bases). Trimming pared 4 bases from V and 0 bases from J, leaving 13 bases between. The CDR3 runs 15 residues. Germline CDR1 SNHLY, CDR2 FYNNEI. The CDR3 here is CASSAYRASSYEQYF. As DNA, the CDR3 is TGTGCCAGCAGTGCCTACAGGGCCTCCTCCTACGAGCAGTACTTC.

This clone was recorded once. V and J are TRBV6-5 and TRBJ1-5; 7 nucleotides line up with TRBD1. The CDR3 consists of 15 residues. CDR1 and CDR2 (germline): MNHEY, SVGAGI. V was pared by 2 bases and J by 4 bases, with 5 bases of the junction left unmatched. The CDR3 sequence is CASSYQDRENQPQHF. CDR3 bases: TGTGCCAGCAGTTACCAAGACAGGGAAAATCAGCCCCAGCATTTT.

The rearrangement joins TRBV6-6 to TRBJ1-2, with 11 positions matching TRBD1. The CDR3 extends over 13 amino acids. Germline CDR1 and CDR2: MNHNY and SVGAGI (reference sequence). With 4 bases clipped from V and 10 bases from J, the junction kept 5 bases outside the gene matches. The CDR3 coding sequence is TGTGCCAGCAGTTCAGGACAGGGGGCTACCTACACCTTC. Translated: CASSSGQGATYTF.

V is TRBV13 and J is TRBJ2-1; 10 bases line up with TRBD1. CDR3 size: 15 residues. Germline V CDR1 and CDR2: PRHDT, FYEKMQ (reference sequence). The trim removed 7 bases at V and 5 bases at J, leaving 8 bases unmatched. Here the CDR3 DNA reads TGTGCCAGCACCCCGGGACAGGGGAGTAACAATGAGCAGTTCTTC. Amino acids: CASTPGQGSNNEQFF. Full variable domain (remainder filled in from reference TRBV13 and TRBJ2-1): AAGVIQSPRHLIKEKRETATLKCYPIPRHDTVYWYQQGPGQDPQFLISFYEKMQSDKGSIPDRFSAQQFSDYHSELNMSSLELGDSALYFCASTPGQGSNNEQFFGPGTRLTVL.